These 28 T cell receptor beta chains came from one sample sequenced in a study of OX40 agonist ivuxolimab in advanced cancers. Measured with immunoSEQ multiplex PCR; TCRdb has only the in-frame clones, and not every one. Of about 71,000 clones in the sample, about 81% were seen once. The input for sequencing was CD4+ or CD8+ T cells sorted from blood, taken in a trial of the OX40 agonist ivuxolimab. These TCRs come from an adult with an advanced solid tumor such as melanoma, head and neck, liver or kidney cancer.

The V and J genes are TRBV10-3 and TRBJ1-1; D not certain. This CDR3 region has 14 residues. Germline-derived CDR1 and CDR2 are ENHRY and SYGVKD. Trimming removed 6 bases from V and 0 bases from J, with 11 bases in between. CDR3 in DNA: TGTGCCATCAGGGCGGCAGCCATGAACACTGAAGCTTTCTTT. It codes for CAIRAAAMNTEAFF.

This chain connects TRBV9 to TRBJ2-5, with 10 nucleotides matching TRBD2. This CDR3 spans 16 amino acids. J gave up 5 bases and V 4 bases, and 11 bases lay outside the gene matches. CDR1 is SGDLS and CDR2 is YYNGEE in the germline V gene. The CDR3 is CASSPIPAGGQETQYF. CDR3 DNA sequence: TGTGCCAGCAGCCCTATCCCAGCGGGAGGGCAGGAGACCCAGTACTTC.

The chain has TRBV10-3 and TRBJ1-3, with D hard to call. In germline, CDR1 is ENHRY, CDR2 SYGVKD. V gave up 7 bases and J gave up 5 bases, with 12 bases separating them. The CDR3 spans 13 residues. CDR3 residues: CAIMVTDRNTIYF. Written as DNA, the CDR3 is TGTGCCATCATGGTCACAGATCGAAACACCATATATTTT.

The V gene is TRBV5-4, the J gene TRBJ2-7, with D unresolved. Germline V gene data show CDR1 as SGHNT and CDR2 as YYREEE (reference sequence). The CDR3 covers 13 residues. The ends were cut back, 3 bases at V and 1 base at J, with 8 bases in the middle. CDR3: CASSSGQSYEQYF. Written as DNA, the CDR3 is TGTGCCAGCAGCTCCGGCCAGTCCTACGAGCAGTACTTC.

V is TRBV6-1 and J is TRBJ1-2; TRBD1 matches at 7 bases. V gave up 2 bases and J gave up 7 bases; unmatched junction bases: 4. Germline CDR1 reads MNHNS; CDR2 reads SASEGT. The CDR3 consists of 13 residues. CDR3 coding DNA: TGTGCCAGCAGTGAATCGGGACAGCCTGGCTACACCTTC. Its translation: CASSESGQPGYTF.

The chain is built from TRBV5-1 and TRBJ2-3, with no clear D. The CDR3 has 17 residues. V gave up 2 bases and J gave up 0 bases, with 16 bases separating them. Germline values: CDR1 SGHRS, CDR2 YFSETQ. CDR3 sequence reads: CASSFQLVESSTDTQYF. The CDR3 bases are TGCGCCAGCAGCTTTCAGTTGGTGGAATCTAGCACAGATACGCAGTATTTT.

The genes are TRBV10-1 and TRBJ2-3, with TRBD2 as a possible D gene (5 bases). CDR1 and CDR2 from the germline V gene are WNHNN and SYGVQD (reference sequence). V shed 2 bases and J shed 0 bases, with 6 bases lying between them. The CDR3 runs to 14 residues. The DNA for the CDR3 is TGCGCCAGCAGTGAGGGAGGCAGCACAGATACGCAGTATTTT. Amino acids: CASSEGGSTDTQYF.

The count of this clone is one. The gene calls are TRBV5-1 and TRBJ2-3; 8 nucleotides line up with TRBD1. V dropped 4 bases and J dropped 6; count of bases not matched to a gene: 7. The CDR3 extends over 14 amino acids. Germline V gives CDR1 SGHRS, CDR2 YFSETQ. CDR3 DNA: TGCGCCAGCAGCAAAGACAGGGGTGATGATACGCAGTATTTT. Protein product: CASSKDRGDDTQYF. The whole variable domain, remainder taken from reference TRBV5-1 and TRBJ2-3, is KAGVTQTPRYLIKTRGQQVTLSCSPISGHRSVSWYQQTPGQGLQFLFEYFSETQRNKGNFPGRFSGRQFSNSRSEMNVSTLELGDSALYLCASSKDRGDDTQYFGPGTRLTVL.

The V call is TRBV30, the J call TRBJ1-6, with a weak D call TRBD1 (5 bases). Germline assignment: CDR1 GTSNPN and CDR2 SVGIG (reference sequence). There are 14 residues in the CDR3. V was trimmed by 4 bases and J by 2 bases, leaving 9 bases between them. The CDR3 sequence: CAWNVQAYNSPLHF. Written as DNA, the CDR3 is TGTGCCTGGAATGTACAGGCCTATAATTCACCCCTCCACTTT.

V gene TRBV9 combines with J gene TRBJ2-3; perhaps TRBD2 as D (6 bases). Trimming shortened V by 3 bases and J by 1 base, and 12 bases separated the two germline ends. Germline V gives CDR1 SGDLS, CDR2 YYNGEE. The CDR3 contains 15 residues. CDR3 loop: CASSAGSGGTDTQYF. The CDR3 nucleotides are TGTGCCAGCAGCGCCGGGTCGGGGGGCACAGATACGCAGTATTTT.

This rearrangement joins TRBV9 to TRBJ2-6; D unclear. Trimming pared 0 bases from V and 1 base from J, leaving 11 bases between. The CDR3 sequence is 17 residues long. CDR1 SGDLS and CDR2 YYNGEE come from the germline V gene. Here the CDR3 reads CASSVGSLTSGANVLTF. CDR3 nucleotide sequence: TGTGCCAGCAGCGTAGGCTCCCTGACTTCTGGGGCCAACGTCCTGACTTTC.

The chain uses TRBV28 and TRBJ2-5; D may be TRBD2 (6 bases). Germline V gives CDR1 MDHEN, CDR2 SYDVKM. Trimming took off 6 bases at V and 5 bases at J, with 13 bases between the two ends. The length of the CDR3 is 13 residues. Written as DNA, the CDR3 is TGTGCCAGCAGGCACGGAGGGGAGGAGACCCAGTACTTC. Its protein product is CASRHGGEETQYF.

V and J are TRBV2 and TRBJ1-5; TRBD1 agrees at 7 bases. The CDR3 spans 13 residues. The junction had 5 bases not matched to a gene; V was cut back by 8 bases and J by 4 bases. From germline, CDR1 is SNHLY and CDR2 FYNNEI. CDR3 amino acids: CASGQALNQPQHF. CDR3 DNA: TGTGCCAGCGGACAGGCCTTAAATCAGCCCCAGCATTTT.

CDR3 bases: TGCAGCGTTGGAGCGGGGGGGCCCCTCAAAGATACGCAGTATTTT. Translating it yields CSVGAGGPLKDTQYF. The V and J genes are TRBV29-1 and TRBJ2-3; 10 nucleotides match TRBD2. V dropped 4 bases and J dropped 5; count of bases not matched to a gene: 9. The CDR3 has 15 amino acids. Germline loops: CDR1 SQVTM, CDR2 ANQGSEA.

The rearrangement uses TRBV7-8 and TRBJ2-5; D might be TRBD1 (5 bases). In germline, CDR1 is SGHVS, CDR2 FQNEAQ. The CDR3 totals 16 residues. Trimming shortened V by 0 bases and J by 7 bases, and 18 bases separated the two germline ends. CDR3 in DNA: TGTGCCAGCAGCTTAGCGGCTCCCAGACAGTACTTGACCCAGTACTTC. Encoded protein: CASSLAAPRQYLTQYF.

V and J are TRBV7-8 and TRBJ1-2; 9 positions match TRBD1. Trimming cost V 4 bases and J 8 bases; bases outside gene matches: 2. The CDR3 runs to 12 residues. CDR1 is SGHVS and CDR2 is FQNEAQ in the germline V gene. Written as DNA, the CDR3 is TGTGCCAGCAGCTCCGGACAGGGGGGCTACACCTTC. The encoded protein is CASSSGQGGYTF.

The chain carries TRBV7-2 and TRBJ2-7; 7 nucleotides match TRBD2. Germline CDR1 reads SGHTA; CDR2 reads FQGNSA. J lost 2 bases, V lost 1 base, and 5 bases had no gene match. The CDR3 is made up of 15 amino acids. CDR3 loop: CASSLGGGLTYEQYF. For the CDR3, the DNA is TGTGCCAGCAGCTTAGGGGGAGGGCTTACCTACGAGCAGTACTTC.

CDR3 DNA sequence: TGCAGCGCGGCACAGGGGACCCCCTATGGCTACACCTTC. It encodes CSAAQGTPYGYTF. V is TRBV29-1 and J is TRBJ1-2; TRBD1 aligns across 7 bases. V dropped 7 bases and J dropped 4; count of bases not matched to a gene: 9. This CDR3 region has 13 residues. Germline values: CDR1 SQVTM, CDR2 ANQGSEA.

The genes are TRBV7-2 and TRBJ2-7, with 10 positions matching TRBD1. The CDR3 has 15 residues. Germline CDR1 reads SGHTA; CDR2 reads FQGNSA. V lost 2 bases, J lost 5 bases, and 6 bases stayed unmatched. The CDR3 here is CASSLLWTGGHEQYF. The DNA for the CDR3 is TGTGCCAGCAGCTTACTGTGGACAGGGGGACACGAGCAGTACTTC. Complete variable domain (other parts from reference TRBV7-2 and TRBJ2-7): GAGVSQSPSNKVTEKGKDVELRCDPISGHTALYWYRQSLGQGLEFLIYFQGNSAPDKSGLPSDRFSAERTGGSVSTLTIQRTQQEDSAVYLCASSLLWTGGHEQYFGPGTRLTVT.

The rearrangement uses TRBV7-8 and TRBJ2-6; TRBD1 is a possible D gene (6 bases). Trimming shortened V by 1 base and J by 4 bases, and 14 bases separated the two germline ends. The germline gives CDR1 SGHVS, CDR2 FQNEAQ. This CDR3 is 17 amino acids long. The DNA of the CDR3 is TGTGCCAGCAGCTTAGTCGGTGGGACAATGGGGGCCAACGTCCTGACTTTC. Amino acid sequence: CASSLVGGTMGANVLTF.

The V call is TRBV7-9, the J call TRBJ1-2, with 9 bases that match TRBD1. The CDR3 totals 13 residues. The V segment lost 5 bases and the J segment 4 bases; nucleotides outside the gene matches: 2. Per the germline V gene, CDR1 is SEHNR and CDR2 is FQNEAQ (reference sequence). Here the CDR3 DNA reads TGTGCCAGCAGCCCGACAGGGGGCTATGGCTACACCTTC. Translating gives CASSPTGGYGYTF.

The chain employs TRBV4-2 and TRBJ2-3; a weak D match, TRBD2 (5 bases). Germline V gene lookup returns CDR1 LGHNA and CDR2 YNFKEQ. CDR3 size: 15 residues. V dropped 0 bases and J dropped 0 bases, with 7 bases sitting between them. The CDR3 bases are TGTGCCAGCAGCCAAGAGACTACCAGCACAGATACGCAGTATTTT. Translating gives CASSQETTSTDTQYF.

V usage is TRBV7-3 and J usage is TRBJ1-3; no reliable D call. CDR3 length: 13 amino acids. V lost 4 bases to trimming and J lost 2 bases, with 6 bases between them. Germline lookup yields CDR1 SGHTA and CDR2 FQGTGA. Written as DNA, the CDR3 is TGTGCCAGCAGCTCGACACCTGGAAACACCATATATTTT. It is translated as CASSSTPGNTIYF.

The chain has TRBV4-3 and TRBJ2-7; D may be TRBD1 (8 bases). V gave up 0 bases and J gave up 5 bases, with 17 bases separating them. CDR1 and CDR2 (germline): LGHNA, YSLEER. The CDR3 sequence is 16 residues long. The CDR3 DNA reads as TGCGCCAGCAGCCAAGATAGGACAACAGGGGGGGACGAGCAGTACTTC. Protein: CASSQDRTTGGDEQYF.

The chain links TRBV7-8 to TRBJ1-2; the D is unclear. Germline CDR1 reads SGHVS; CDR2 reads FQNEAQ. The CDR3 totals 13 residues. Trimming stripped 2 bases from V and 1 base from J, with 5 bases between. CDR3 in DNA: TGTGCCAGCAGCTTATCGTATAACTATGGCTACACCTTC. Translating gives CASSLSYNYGYTF.

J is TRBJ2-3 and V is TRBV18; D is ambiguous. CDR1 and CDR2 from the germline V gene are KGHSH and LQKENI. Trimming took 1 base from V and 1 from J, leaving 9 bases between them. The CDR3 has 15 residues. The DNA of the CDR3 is TGTGCCAGCTCACCACTTACGGGCGGCACAGATACGCAGTATTTT. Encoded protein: CASSPLTGGTDTQYF.

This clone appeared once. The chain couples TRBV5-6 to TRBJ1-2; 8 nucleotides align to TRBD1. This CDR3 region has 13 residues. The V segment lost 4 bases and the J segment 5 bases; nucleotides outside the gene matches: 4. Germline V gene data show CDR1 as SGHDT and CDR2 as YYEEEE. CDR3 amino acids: CASSPRTGYGYTF. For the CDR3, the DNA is TGTGCCAGCAGCCCAAGGACAGGGTATGGCTACACCTTC. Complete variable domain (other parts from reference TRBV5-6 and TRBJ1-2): DAGVTQSPTHLIKTRGQQVTLRCSPKSGHDTVSWYQQALGQGPQFIFQYYEEEERQRGNFPDRFSGHQFPNYSSELNVNALLLGDSALYLCASSPRTGYGYTFGSGTRLTVV.

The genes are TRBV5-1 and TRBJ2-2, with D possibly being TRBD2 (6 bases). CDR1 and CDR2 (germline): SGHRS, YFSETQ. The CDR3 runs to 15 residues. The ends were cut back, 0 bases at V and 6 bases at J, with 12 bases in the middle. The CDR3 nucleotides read TGCGCCAGCAGCTTGGCCCCAGGAGGGTCCGGGGAGCTGTTTTTT. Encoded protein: CASSLAPGGSGELFF.